This T cell receptor (beta chain) was observed in a study of T cells in localized non-small cell lung cancer. Findings of the study overall: A higher density of T cells in blood coincided with extended overall survival. Multi-region tumor sequencing was not done, so intratumor heterogeneity could not be excluded. A median of approximately 54 clones ranked among the top 100 in tumor appeared in adjacent lung.

This clone was seen a few times. Its antigen is not identified. Method: immunoSEQ multiplex PCR; TCRdb's copy keeps in-frame clones and lacks some. This sample yields just over 70,000 clones, of which roughly nine tenths are seen a single time; about a fifth belongs to the top ten. Looked up from germline, CDR1 is SGHKS and CDR2 is YYEKEE (reference sequence). There are 16 residues in the CDR3. V shed 4 bases, J shed 3 bases, and the junction held 6 bases outside the gene matches. The chain carries TRBV5-5 and TRBJ1-6, with 8 bases fitting TRBD1. This TCR derives from a male donor older than 55 with stage III squamous cell lung carcinoma. The source material was peripheral blood, sampled before any cancer treatment. CDR3 nucleotides: TGTGCCAGCAGCGGGTACAGGGGGGTCTATAATTCACCCCTCCACTTT. Protein: CASSGYRGVYNSPLHF.